One sample yielded the 13 T cell receptor beta chains listed below, sequenced in a study of post-analysis software for immune sequencing data (dated by TCRdb to between 2014 and 2017). What the authors observed across the whole study: Patients showed significantly higher frequencies than controls for roughly five TRBV segments, among them TRBV5-6, TRBV5-1 and TRBV20-1.

The library was obtained by PCR. The listed sequencing device is Illumina HiSeq 2500. To reduce PCR and sequencing biases, unique molecular identifiers were incorporated into the TCR beta cDNA libraries. TCRdb reran the public reads through fastp at Q25 and MiXCR, keeping productive beta chains. Each record represents a unique CDR3 protein, reported with the most common genes and DNA among its rows. The sample table records about 260,000 distinct CDR3 sequences; 36% of these occur just once. The ten largest make up 4.5% to 5.5% of the sample. For these receptors, no antigen is known. Sequencing was done on a sample of blood. The origin of the receptors is a girl aged 5-17 years with multiple sclerosis.

This clonotype was seen repeatedly, ten times or more. This chain uses TRBV5-1 with TRBJ2-5; the match to TRBD1 covers 7 bases. The CDR3 loop spans 14 amino acids. V dropped 4 bases and J dropped 0; count of bases not matched to a gene: 3. From germline, CDR1 is SGHRS and CDR2 YFSETQ. CDR3 nucleotide sequence: TGCGCCAGCAGCCCGGGACAGTACCAAGAGACCCAGTACTTC. Its protein product is CASSPGQYQETQYF.

The chain is built from TRBV5-1 and TRBJ1-1; TRBD1 might be the D (6 bases). Looked up from germline, CDR1 is SGHRS and CDR2 is YFSETQ. This CDR3 has 16 amino acids. V was clipped by 0 bases and J by 0 bases, with 12 bases between them. The CDR3 sequence: CASSLDGRGVNTEAFF. The CDR3 DNA reads as TGCGCCAGCAGCTTGGACGGGAGGGGGGTGAACACTGAAGCTTTCTTT.

This clonotype was detected a few times. The chain employs TRBV5-5 and TRBJ1-4; the D gene is possibly TRBD1 (6 bases). The germline V and J ends were trimmed by 3 bases and 14 bases, with 14 bases remaining between them. This CDR3 has 12 amino acids. Germline V gene sequence: CDR1 SGHKS, CDR2 YYEKEE (reference sequence). The chain's CDR3 is CASSSVGGSLFF. CDR3 in DNA: TGTGCCAGCAGCTCGGTGGGGGGCTCGCTGTTTTTT.

The chain has TRBV27 and TRBJ2-7; 10 bases agree with TRBD2. CDR1 and CDR2 (germline): MNHEY, SMNVEV (reference sequence). This CDR3 contains 16 residues. V lost 5 bases and J lost 3; bases outside the gene matches: 10. CDR3 DNA: TGTGCCAGCAGTGCCGGCGCCGGACTAGCGGACTACGAGCAGTACTTC. Translated: CASSAGAGLADYEQYF.

This clonotype appeared many times. V is TRBV7-2 and J is TRBJ1-5; TRBD1 matches at 7 bases. The CDR3 extends over 14 amino acids. Trimming took 1 base from V and 5 from J; bases not matched to a gene: 2. CDR1 SGHTA and CDR2 FQGNSA come from the germline V gene. This CDR3 is CASSLGDSDQPQHF. For the CDR3, the DNA is TGTGCCAGCAGCTTAGGGGACAGCGATCAGCCCCAGCATTTT.

This clonotype has a count of ten or more. This chain links TRBV5-1 with TRBJ2-1; D is perhaps TRBD2 (5 bases). Trimming shortened V by 2 bases and J by 3 bases, and 9 bases separated the two germline ends. This CDR3 is 14 amino acids long. Per germline, CDR1 SGHRS and CDR2 YFSETQ. The CDR3 region has the DNA TGCGCCAGCAGCTTTCGGGATAACTACAATGAGCAGTTCTTC. Its translation: CASSFRDNYNEQFF.

V gene TRBV20-1 combines with J gene TRBJ2-1; TRBD2 agrees at 9 bases. CDR1 and CDR2 (germline): DFQATT, SNEGSKA (reference sequence). With V trimmed by 5 bases and J by 10 bases, 12 bases remained unmatched. The CDR3 is made up of 14 amino acids. The CDR3 DNA sequence: TGCAGTGCTCGATCTGAGCGGGGGGCTCAGGAGCAGTTCTTC. It codes for CSARSERGAQEQFF.

The V gene is TRBV20-1, the J gene TRBJ2-5; a weak D match, TRBD2 (6 bases). The assigned J gene may be wrong: the sequence end matches TRBJ2-7 better. The CDR3 covers 11 residues. Germline CDR1 reads DFQATT; CDR2 reads SNEGSKA (reference sequence). Here the CDR3 reads CSARRSGEQYF. CDR3 DNA sequence: TGCAGTGCTAGACGTAGCGGCGAGCAGTACTTC.

The chain has TRBV5-4 and TRBJ2-1; tentatively, D is TRBD1 (6 bases). CDR1 and CDR2 from the germline V gene are SGHNT and YYREEE (reference sequence). The CDR3 spans 13 residues. Trimming removed 6 bases from V and 5 bases from J, with 12 bases in between. CDR3 in amino acids: CASTLDRNNEQFF. The CDR3 DNA sequence: TGTGCCAGCACCCTGGACAGAAACAATGAGCAGTTCTTC. Together with reference TRBV5-4 and TRBJ2-1, the CDR3 gives the full variable domain: ETGVTQSPTHLIKTRGQQVTLRCSSQSGHNTVSWYQQALGQGPQFIFQYYREEENGRGNFPPRFSGLQFPNYSSELNVNALELDDSALYLCASTLDRNNEQFFGPGTRLTVL.

About this clonotype: A much larger clone differs by one base, so this may be a read error. The chain has TRBV5-1 and TRBJ2-1; TRBD2 might be the D (6 bases). This CDR3 comprises 15 residues. Germline-derived CDR1 and CDR2 are SGHRS and YFSETQ. The CDR3 nucleotides are TGCGCCAACAGCTTGGGGGGAACAGAGGGCAATGAGCAGTTCTTC. Protein product: CANSLGGTEGNEQFF.

CDR3 sequence (DNA): TGCAGTGCTAGACAGCTAGCGGGGAGTGCCTACAATGAGCAGTACTTC. It encodes CSARQLAGSAYNEQYF. The chain combines TRBV20-1 with TRBJ2-1; TRBD2 matches at 9 bases. The J call may be in error: the DNA end matches TRBJ2-7 better. This CDR3 is 16 amino acids long. Looked up from germline, CDR1 is DFQATT and CDR2 is SNEGSKA (reference sequence).

This clonotype was seen a few times. The chain links TRBV9 to TRBJ2-1; a weak D match, TRBD2 (5 bases). The CDR3 length is 13 residues. V dropped 4 bases and J dropped 9 bases, with 14 bases sitting between them. Germline V CDR1 and CDR2: SGDLS, YYNGEE. CDR3 in DNA: TGTGCCAGCAGCACCCATCCTAGCTCTGAGCAGTTCTTC. It translates to CASSTHPSSEQFF. Variable domain in full (rest from reference TRBV9 and TRBJ2-1): DSGVTQTPKHLITATGQRVTLRCSPRSGDLSVYWYQQSLDQGLQFLIQYYNGEERAKGNILERFSAQQFPDLHSELNLSSLELGDSALYFCASSTHPSSEQFFGPGTRLTVL.

Concerning this clonotype: Possible read error: a much larger clone is one base away. The V gene is TRBV6-1, the J gene TRBJ2-1; D is possibly TRBD2 (6 bases). CDR1 is MNHNS, CDR2 SASEGT, per germline. CDR3 length: 13 residues. The CDR3 sequence: CASREAGREYQFF. DNA of the CDR3: TGTGCCAGCAGGGAAGCGGGCAGGGAATACCAGTTCTTC.